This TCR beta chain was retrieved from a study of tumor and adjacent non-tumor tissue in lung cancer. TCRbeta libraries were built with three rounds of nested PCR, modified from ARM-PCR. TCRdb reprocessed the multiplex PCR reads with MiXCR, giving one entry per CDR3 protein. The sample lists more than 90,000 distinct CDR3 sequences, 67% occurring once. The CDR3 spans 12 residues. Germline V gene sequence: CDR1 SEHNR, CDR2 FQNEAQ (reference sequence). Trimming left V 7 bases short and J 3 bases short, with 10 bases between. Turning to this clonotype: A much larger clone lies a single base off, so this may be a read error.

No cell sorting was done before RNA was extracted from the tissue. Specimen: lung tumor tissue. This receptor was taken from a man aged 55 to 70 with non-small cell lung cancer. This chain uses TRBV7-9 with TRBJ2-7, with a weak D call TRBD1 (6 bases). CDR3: CASNSQGYEQYF. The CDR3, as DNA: TGTGCCAGCAACTCACAGGGCTACGAGCAGTACTTC.